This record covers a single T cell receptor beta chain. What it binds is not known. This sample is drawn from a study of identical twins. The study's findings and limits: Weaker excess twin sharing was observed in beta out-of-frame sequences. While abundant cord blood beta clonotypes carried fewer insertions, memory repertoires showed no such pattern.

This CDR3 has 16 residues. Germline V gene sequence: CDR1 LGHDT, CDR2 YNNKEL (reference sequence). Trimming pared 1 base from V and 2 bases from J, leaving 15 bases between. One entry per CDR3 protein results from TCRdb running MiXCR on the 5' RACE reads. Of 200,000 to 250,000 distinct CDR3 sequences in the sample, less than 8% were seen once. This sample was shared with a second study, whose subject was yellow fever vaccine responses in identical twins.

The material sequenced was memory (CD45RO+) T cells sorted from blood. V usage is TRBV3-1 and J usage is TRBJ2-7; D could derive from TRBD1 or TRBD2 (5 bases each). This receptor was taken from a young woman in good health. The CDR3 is CASSQGAGTTTYEQYF. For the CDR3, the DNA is TGTGCCAGCAGCCAAGGGGCCGGGACGACCACCTACGAGCAGTACTTC.